This is a list of T cell receptor beta chains from one sample in a study of cytomegalovirus exposure and HLA in healthy donors. Libraries were prepared by immunoSEQ multiplex PCR; TCRdb keeps only in-frame clonotypes and omits some of them. The sample lists about 90,000 clones, over 75% occurring once. Sequencing used PBMCs. These receptors were obtained from a boy aged 5-17 years in good health and CMV-seronegative. Each CDR3 is given with its conserved first and last residue. D genes are given only for firm matches. Only part of the rows carry a size: once, few, many, or a class if the clone is expanded.

J: TRBJ1-4; size: few; D: .; V: TRBV4-1; DNA: TGCGCCAGCAGCATACCGGGACACACTAATGAAAAACTGTTTTTT; CDR3: CASSIPGHTNEKLFF
J: TRBJ2-3; size: .; D: TRBD1; V: TRBV27; DNA: TGTGCCAGCAGCCCCACAGGGGCAGATACGCAGTATTTT; CDR3: CASSPTGADTQYF
J: TRBJ2-5; size: .; D: .; V: TRBV5-4; DNA: TGTGCCAGCAGCTCCCGACCGGGGTTCCGAGAGACCCAGTACTTC; CDR3: CASSSRPGFRETQYF
J: TRBJ2-1; size: few; D: TRBD2; V: TRBV7-2; DNA: TGTGCCAGCAGCCTCCGCATTTCACTAGCGGGGGGAATAAATGAGCAGTTCTTC; CDR3: CASSLRISLAGGINEQFF
J: TRBJ1-5; size: .; D: TRBD1; V: TRBV2; DNA: TGTGCCAGCAGCGGGACAGGGGGAAGTCAGCCCCAGCATTTT; CDR3: CASSGTGGSQPQHF
J: TRBJ2-2; size: .; D: TRBD2; V: TRBV4-3; DNA: TGCGCCAGCAGCCAACTAATTGTAGCGGGAGATGCCGGGGAGCTGTTTTTT; CDR3: CASSQLIVAGDAGELFF
J: TRBJ2-7; size: .; D: TRBD1; V: TRBV4-1; DNA: TGCGCCAGCAGCCAAGGTCGGACAGGGGCCTACGAGCAGTACTTC; CDR3: CASSQGRTGAYEQYF
J: TRBJ2-3; size: .; D: TRBD1; V: TRBV7-2; DNA: TGTGCCAGCAGCTTACCGGGACAGCAAACCACTAGGGCCACAGATACGCAGTATTTT; CDR3: CASSLPGQQTTRATDTQYF
J: TRBJ2-3; size: .; D: .; V: TRBV30; DNA: TGTGCCTGGAGTGGGAGCACGCAGTATTTT; CDR3: CAWSGSTQYF
J: TRBJ1-2; size: .; D: TRBD1; V: TRBV7-2; DNA: TGTGCCAGCAGCTTAGGGATCGGCAGGGGGTTCTATGGCTACACCTTC; CDR3: CASSLGIGRGFYGYTF
J: TRBJ2-2; size: .; D: TRBD2; V: TRBV9; DNA: TGTGCCAGCAGCGCCGGGACTAGCGGGATGTTCGGGGAGCTGTTTTTT; CDR3: CASSAGTSGMFGELFF
J: TRBJ2-5; size: .; D: .; V: TRBV29-1; DNA: TGCAGCGTTGAGGATGGCAGGGCCATCTCTGAGACCCAGTACTTC; CDR3: CSVEDGRAISETQYF
J: TRBJ1-2; size: .; D: .; V: TRBV28; DNA: TGTGCCAGCAGTACAAACCTGGCGGAGGGCTACACCTTC; CDR3: CASSTNLAEGYTF
J: TRBJ2-1; size: .; D: .; V: TRBV18; DNA: TGTGCCAGCTCACCGGTAGAGGGAACTTACAATGAGCAGTTCTTC; CDR3: CASSPVEGTYNEQFF
J: TRBJ1-5; size: few; D: TRBD1; V: TRBV4-2; DNA: TGTGCCAGCAGCCAAGATCATCAAGGGGGCTCCCCCCAGCATTTT; CDR3: CASSQDHQGGSPQHF
J: TRBJ2-7; size: .; D: .; V: TRBV6-5; DNA: TGTGCCAGCAATGTACAGGCCGGGTCCTACGAGCAGTACTTC; CDR3: CASNVQAGSYEQYF
J: TRBJ1-3; size: .; D: TRBD1; V: TRBV29-1; DNA: TGCAGCGTCGGGGACAGGGGGCGCCCGGGAAACACCATATATTTT; CDR3: CSVGDRGRPGNTIYF
J: TRBJ2-7; size: .; D: .; V: TRBV27; DNA: TGTGCCAGCAGTCGTACTCCCTCCTACGAGCAGTACTTC; CDR3: CASSRTPSYEQYF
J: TRBJ1-1; size: .; D: .; V: TRBV19; DNA: TGTGCCAGTAGTATACGTCAGATGAACACTGAAGCTTTCTTT; CDR3: CASSIRQMNTEAFF
J: TRBJ1-1; size: .; D: .; V: TRBV6-1; DNA: TGTGCCAGCCCAAAAACGGGGGAGGCTGAAGCTTTCTTT; CDR3: CASPKTGEAEAFF
J: TRBJ1-5; size: .; D: TRBD1; V: TRBV19; DNA: TGTGCCAGTAGTATCACAGGGGGCGTTCAGCCCCAGCATTTT; CDR3: CASSITGGVQPQHF
J: TRBJ1-5; size: .; D: .; V: TRBV6-5; DNA: TGTGCCAGCAGTTCAATCGCAGGGTCGGTAGGTCAGCCCCAGCATTTT; CDR3: CASSSIAGSVGQPQHF
J: TRBJ2-7; size: .; D: TRBD1; V: TRBV15; DNA: TGTGCCACCAGCAGAGGCCGGGACAGCTCCTACGAGCAGTACTTC; CDR3: CATSRGRDSSYEQYF
J: TRBJ1-5; size: .; D: .; V: TRBV6-5; DNA: TGTGCCAGCATGAGTGGTAGCAATCAGCCCCAGCATTTT; CDR3: CASMSGSNQPQHF
J: TRBJ2-1; size: .; D: .; V: TRBV6-4; DNA: TGTGCCAGCAGTGACTCGGGTGGGGGGGCGACGAATGAGCAGTTCTTC; CDR3: CASSDSGGGATNEQFF
J: TRBJ1-2; size: .; D: .; V: TRBV7-9; DNA: TGTGCCAGCAGCTTAGCGGTTGCAGAAAATAACTATGGCTACACCTTC; CDR3: CASSLAVAENNYGYTF
J: TRBJ2-2; size: .; D: TRBD1; V: TRBV11-2; DNA: TGTGCCAGCAGCTTTACAGGGGCGGGCACCGGGGAGCTGTTTTTT; CDR3: CASSFTGAGTGELFF
J: TRBJ1-5; size: few; D: .; V: TRBV6-1; DNA: TGTGCCAGCATTAACAGGGTAGCTTCAGATCAGCCCCAGCATTTT; CDR3: CASINRVASDQPQHF
J: TRBJ1-1; size: .; D: TRBD1; V: TRBV6-5; DNA: TGTGCCAGCAGATGGGACAGGGTGAACACTGAAGCTTTCTTT; CDR3: CASRWDRVNTEAFF
J: TRBJ1-1; size: .; D: .; V: TRBV5-1; DNA: TGCGCCAGCAGCTTGGGAACAGGTCTGAACACTGAAGCTTTCTTT; CDR3: CASSLGTGLNTEAFF
J: TRBJ1-1; size: .; D: .; V: TRBV28; DNA: TGTGCCACCTGGGTGGCTAGCAACACTGAAGCTTTCTTT; CDR3: CATWVASNTEAFF
J: TRBJ2-3; size: .; D: TRBD2; V: TRBV4-3; DNA: TGCGCCAGCAGCCAAGGTCTCGGGGGGTCCACAGATACGCAGTATTTT; CDR3: CASSQGLGGSTDTQYF
J: TRBJ2-3; size: .; D: .; V: TRBV19; DNA: TGTGCCAGCGGGAACACAGGCACAGATACGCAGTATTTT; CDR3: CASGNTGTDTQYF
J: TRBJ2-7; size: .; D: TRBD2; V: TRBV7-2; DNA: TGTGCCAGCAGCCCGCGGGGGGTGGGACCCCCGGACGAGCAGTACTTC; CDR3: CASSPRGVGPPDEQYF
J: TRBJ2-1; size: .; D: .; V: TRBV19; DNA: TGTGCCAGTAGTATAGAGGGCAGGGTGCCCTACAATGAGCAGTTCTTC; CDR3: CASSIEGRVPYNEQFF
J: TRBJ2-2; size: few; D: .; V: TRBV10-2; DNA: TGCGCCAGCAGTGATGGACAGTACACCGGGGAGCTGTTTTTT; CDR3: CASSDGQYTGELFF